The text below deals with one T cell receptor (beta chain). Its antigen is as yet unknown. PCR involved 60 Vbeta and 13 Jbeta primers. The method was immunoSEQ multiplex PCR; TCRdb's version includes in-frame clones alone and lacks a portion of them. This repertoire includes roughly 73,000 clones. The data are from a study of cytomegalovirus exposure and HLA in healthy donors. Points from the study as a whole: Most sequenced TCRs were rare (though some public TCRs occurred in many donors). Per a later analysis, about 17,000 TCR beta sequences showed association with HLA alleles at 0.05 false discovery rate. More clonal expansion characterized HLA-associated TCR beta chains than equally common others in a later analysis. The authors reported that TCR beta sequences could predict HLA-A and HLA-B alleles. These predictions were accurate for most subjects in the first cohort.

This CDR3 region has 14 residues. Germline V lookup: CDR1 MNHEY, CDR2 SVGAGI. V dropped 5 bases and J dropped 4 bases, with 14 bases sitting between them. The rearrangement links TRBV6-5 to TRBJ2-5; maybe TRBD2 (7 bases). The receptor's source is a middle-aged man in good health and CMV-seropositive. Sequencing was done on a sample of PBMCs. This CDR3 is CASSRRGGGETQYF. The CDR3 coding sequence is TGTGCCAGCAGTCGTCGAGGGGGGGGAGAGACCCAGTACTTC.